This T cell receptor (beta chain) was sequenced for a study of blood T cells in healthy people across ages. Findings of the study overall: Long-lived and aged donors differed, with more naive CD4+ cells and higher diversity in the long-lived. Expanded clonotype shifts may have been confounded, as the donors had an unknown CMV status.

Concerning this clonotype itself: What it binds is unknown.

Next came a second PCR, run for about 7 to 12 cycles, which used a sample-barcoded 5' primer along with a J-beta primer mix. Every single cDNA molecule received a tag from a template-switch adaptor with 12 random nucleotides. Every sample produced at least 2.5 million CDR3-containing paired-end reads. TCRdb re-analysed the 5' RACE reads in MiXCR, keeping a single row per CDR3 protein. In the table there are 780,000 or so distinct CDR3 sequences, about 55% of which are singletons. Looked up from germline, CDR1 is SNHLY and CDR2 is FYNNEI. V shed 6 bases and J 1 base; nucleotides not matched to a gene: 9. The CDR3 length is 15 residues.

V usage is TRBV2 and J usage is TRBJ2-7, with 7 bases matching TRBD2. The source material was blood. The receptor comes from an elderly man in good health. CDR3 nucleotides: TGTGCCAGCAGCGACGAACTAGCGTATTCCTACGAGCAGTACTTC. Translated: CASSDELAYSYEQYF.